This T cell receptor beta chain was identified during a study of cytomegalovirus exposure and HLA in healthy donors. This clone was seen a few times. No antigen is known for it. The primer mix had 60 Vbeta and 13 Jbeta primers. Assay used: immunoSEQ multiplex PCR; TCRdb lists only in-frame clones, some missing. The data show around 140,000 clones, with around 78% seen just once and about 6.8% held by the top ten. Study findings and constraints: Being indistinguishable, some V segments were excluded, TRBV6-2 and TRBV6-3 among them.

Germline CDR1 SGDLS, CDR2 YYNGEE. V dropped 4 bases and J dropped 0 bases, with 10 bases sitting between them. The CDR3 runs to 14 residues. This clonotype originated in a woman in her 40s in good health and CMV-seropositive. The source material was PBMCs. The chain employs TRBV9 and TRBJ2-5; no firm D call. CDR3 residues: CASSPPSYQETQYF. The CDR3 bases are TGTGCCAGCAGCCCCCCGAGCTACCAAGAGACCCAGTACTTC.